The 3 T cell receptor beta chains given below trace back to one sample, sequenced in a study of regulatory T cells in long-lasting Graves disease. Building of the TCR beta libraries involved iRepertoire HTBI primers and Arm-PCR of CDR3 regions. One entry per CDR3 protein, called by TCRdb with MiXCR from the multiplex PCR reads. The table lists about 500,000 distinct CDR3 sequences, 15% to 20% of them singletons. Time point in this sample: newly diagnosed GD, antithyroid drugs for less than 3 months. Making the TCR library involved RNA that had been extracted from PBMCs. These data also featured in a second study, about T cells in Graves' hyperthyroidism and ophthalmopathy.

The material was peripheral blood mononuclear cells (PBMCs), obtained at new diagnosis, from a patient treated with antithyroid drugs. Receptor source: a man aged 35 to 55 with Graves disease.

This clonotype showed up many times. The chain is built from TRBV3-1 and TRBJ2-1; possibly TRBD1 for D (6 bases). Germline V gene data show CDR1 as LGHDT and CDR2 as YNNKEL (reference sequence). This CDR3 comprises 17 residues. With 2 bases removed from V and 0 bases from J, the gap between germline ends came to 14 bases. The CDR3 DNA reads TGTGCCAGCAGCCAACTAGCAGGGGTGGCCTCCTACAATGAGCAGTTCTTC. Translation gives CASSQLAGVASYNEQFF.

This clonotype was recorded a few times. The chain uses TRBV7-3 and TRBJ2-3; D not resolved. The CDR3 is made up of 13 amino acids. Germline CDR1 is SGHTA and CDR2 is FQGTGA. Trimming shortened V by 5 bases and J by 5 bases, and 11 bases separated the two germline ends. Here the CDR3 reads CASSPLTGDTQYF. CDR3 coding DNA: TGTGCCAGCAGCCCCCTGACGGGAGATACGCAGTATTTT.

CDR3 amino acids: CASSSPGTGPRETQYF. Written as DNA, the CDR3 is TGCGCCAGCAGTTCGCCCGGGACAGGGCCCAGGGAGACCCAGTACTTC. This rearrangement joins TRBV4-1 to TRBJ2-5; 9 bases line up with TRBD1. Unmatched junction bases numbered 13, after V lost 6 bases and J lost 5 bases. Germline V CDR1 and CDR2: MGHRA, YSYEKL. This CDR3 has 16 amino acids.